The following is a TCR beta chain sequence with its context. The target antigen is unknown. V lost 1 base to trimming and J lost 1 base, with 9 bases between them. There are 15 residues in the CDR3. Germline V gene data show CDR1 as MGHRA and CDR2 as YSYEKL. This record comes from a study of cytomegalovirus exposure and HLA in healthy donors. Study-wide results and limits: Apart from CMV serostatus, no immune exposure information was available.

Vbeta (60) and Jbeta (13) primers were used in the PCR. Per the original methods: Later reanalysis found about 80 million unique TCR beta chains, about 10 million of them shared. Sequencing was performed with immunoSEQ multiplex PCR; in TCRdb, only in-frame clones are kept and a portion is missing. V and J calls and clone size are those listed in that table; D and trimming were worked out from the DNA. The sample lists roughly 150,000 clones, roughly four fifths occurring once. The sequenced sample was PBMCs. The source is a female donor in good health and CMV-seronegative. This chain joins TRBV4-1 and TRBJ2-3, with D tentatively TRBD2 (5 bases). This CDR3 is CASSQVGVGTDTQYF. DNA of the CDR3: TGCGCCAGCAGCCAAGTCGGGGTAGGCACAGATACGCAGTATTTT.